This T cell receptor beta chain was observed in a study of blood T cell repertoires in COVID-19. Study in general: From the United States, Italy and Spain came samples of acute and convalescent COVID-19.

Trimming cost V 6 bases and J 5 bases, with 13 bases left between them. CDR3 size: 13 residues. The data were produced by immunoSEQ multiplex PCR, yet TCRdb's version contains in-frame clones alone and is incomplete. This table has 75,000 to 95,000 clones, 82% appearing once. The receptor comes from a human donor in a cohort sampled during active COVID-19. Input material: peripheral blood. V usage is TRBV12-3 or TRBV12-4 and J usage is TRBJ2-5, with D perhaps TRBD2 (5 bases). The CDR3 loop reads CASREVSAETQYF. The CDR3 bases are TGTGCCAGCAGGGAGGTCTCCGCGGAGACCCAGTACTTC.